The 20 T cell receptor beta chains below all came from one sample that was sequenced in a study of T cell changes during pregnancy in multiple sclerosis. Profiling relied on immunoSEQ multiplex PCR, and the TCRdb table lists in-frame clones only, not all of them. This table holds some 11,000 clones, around 88% found once. The material sequenced was CD8+ T cells from peripheral blood mononuclear cells, taken in the first trimester of pregnancy. These receptors originate from a female donor in good health, enrolled as a control in a pregnancy study.

By share of the sample, this clone is large. The chain uses TRBV4-2 and TRBJ1-1; TRBD1 matches 8 bases. Germline CDR1 is LGHNA and CDR2 is YNFKEQ. The length of the CDR3 is 16 residues. After removal of 0 bases from V and 4 bases from J, the junction contained 7 bases not matched to a gene. The CDR3, as DNA: TGTGCCAGCAGCCAAGATAGTCCAGGGGGCATCACTGAAGCTTTCTTT. This translates into CASSQDSPGGITEAFF.

The V call is TRBV2, the J call TRBJ1-1; a possible D gene is TRBD1 (6 bases). CDR1 and CDR2 from the germline V gene are SNHLY and FYNNEI. CDR3 size: 11 residues. The CDR3 DNA sequence: TGTGTATGCAGGGGTTCCTCTGAAGCTTTCTTT. Its translation is CVCRGSSEAFF.

This clone is a singleton in its sample. This chain joins TRBV7-8 and TRBJ2-1; TRBD2 matches at 7 bases. V was pared by 3 bases and J by 0 bases, with 5 bases of the junction left unmatched. CDR1 is SGHVS and CDR2 is FQNEAQ in the germline V gene. The CDR3 has 16 residues. The CDR3 coding sequence is TGTGCCAGCAGCTTCCCCTCGGGAGGCTCCTACAATGAGCAGTTCTTC. Translating gives CASSFPSGGSYNEQFF.

The chain carries TRBV6-5 and TRBJ2-2, with TRBD1 matching 7 bases. The CDR3 covers 15 residues. The V segment lost 6 bases and the J segment 1 base; nucleotides outside the gene matches: 5. The germline gives CDR1 MNHEY, CDR2 SVGAGI. CDR3 amino acids: CASRPGQMNTGELFF. CDR3 DNA: TGTGCCAGCAGGCCGGGACAGATGAACACCGGGGAGCTGTTTTTT.

This sequence joins TRBV7-9 and TRBJ1-1; 9 bases match TRBD1. The germline CDR1 and CDR2 sequences are SEHNR and FQNEAQ (reference sequence). The CDR3 covers 13 residues. V shed 5 bases and J 11 bases; nucleotides not matched to a gene: 9. The CDR3 nucleotides are TGTGCCAGCAGCCCCGGACAGGGGTATATGGCTTTCTTT. Translation: CASSPGQGYMAFF.

The CDR3 reads CASSQTGGRRDLYF. The CDR3 nucleotides read TGTGCCAGCAGCCAAACTGGGGGTCGGAGGGACCTGTACTTC. This sequence joins TRBV4-2 and TRBJ2-7; D may be TRBD2 (6 bases). V lost 2 bases to trimming and J lost 12 bases, with 20 bases between them. The CDR3 is 14 residues long. Germline V CDR1 and CDR2: LGHNA, YNFKEQ.

CDR3 in amino acids: CASSPAGRKDTQYF. CDR3 DNA: TGTGCCAGTAGTCCCGCAGGGCGAAAAGATACGCAGTATTTT. V and J are TRBV19 and TRBJ2-3, with D tentatively TRBD1 (5 bases). CDR1 is LNHDA, CDR2 SQIVND, per germline (reference sequence). V was shortened by 5 bases and J by 5 bases, with 14 bases between the two germline ends. This CDR3 spans 14 amino acids.

The chain has TRBV6-5 and TRBJ1-1, with D hard to call. There are 16 residues in the CDR3. The V end was cut by 0 bases, the J end by 0 bases, with 11 bases between. Germline-derived CDR1 and CDR2 are MNHEY and SVGAGI. CDR3 nucleotides: TGTGCCAGCAGTTACTCTCATCCCCAGATGAACACTGAAGCTTTCTTT. This gives the protein CASSYSHPQMNTEAFF.

The chain uses TRBV16 and TRBJ2-5; tentatively, D is TRBD2 (5 bases). Germline CDR1 reads KGHSY; CDR2 reads FQNENV. The CDR3 covers 15 residues. V was shortened by 1 base and J by 1 base, with 10 bases between the two germline ends. Here the CDR3 reads CASSQFEGSQETQYF. The CDR3 region has the DNA TGTGCCAGCAGCCAATTCGAGGGCAGCCAAGAGACCCAGTACTTC.

The CDR3, as DNA: TGCGCCAGCAGCCAAGGCAGGGGCATTACCTCCTACAATGAGCAGTTCTTC. This translates into CASSQGRGITSYNEQFF. This sequence joins TRBV4-3 and TRBJ2-1, with TRBD1 as a possible D gene (6 bases). Trimming stripped 1 base from V and 0 bases from J, with 13 bases between. The CDR3 sequence is 17 residues long. In germline, CDR1 is LGHNA, CDR2 YSLEER.

The chain couples TRBV7-8 to TRBJ2-5, with D possibly matching TRBD2 (6 bases). The CDR3 loop spans 11 amino acids. From germline, CDR1 is SGHVS and CDR2 FQNEAQ. V lost 3 bases to trimming and J lost 9 bases, with 8 bases between them. CDR3 residues: CASSFWGAQYF. In DNA form, the CDR3 reads TGTGCCAGCAGCTTTTGGGGGGCCCAGTACTTC.

The chain uses TRBV11-2 and TRBJ2-3; the match to TRBD1 covers 11 bases. The CDR3 contains 16 residues. V lost 1 base and J lost 4; bases outside the gene matches: 4. Germline CDR1 SGHAT, CDR2 FQNNGV. CDR3 sequence: CASSLARTGGADTQYF. CDR3 bases: TGTGCCAGCAGCTTAGCCAGGACAGGGGGCGCAGATACGCAGTATTTT.

CDR3 in amino acids: CASRPDRSLYNEQFF. CDR3 bases: TGTGCCAGCAGACCAGACAGGAGTTTGTACAATGAGCAGTTCTTC. The chain uses TRBV27 and TRBJ2-1; tentatively, D is TRBD1 (6 bases). The germline V gene has CDR1 MNHEY and CDR2 SMNVEV (reference sequence). The length of the CDR3 is 15 residues. The V and J ends lost 6 bases and 4 bases respectively, with 16 bases between them.

The gene calls are TRBV4-1 and TRBJ1-2; D is undetermined. This CDR3 has 15 residues. CDR1 and CDR2 from the germline V gene are MGHRA and YSYEKL. Trimming shortened V by 1 base and J by 4 bases, and 13 bases separated the two germline ends. CDR3 loop: CASSQVWGEIYGYTF. CDR3 nucleotides: TGCGCCAGCAGCCAAGTGTGGGGAGAAATCTATGGCTACACCTTC.

The chain recombines TRBV9 with TRBJ2-1; D gene uncertain. V was shortened by 5 bases and J by 6 bases, with 15 bases between the two germline ends. Germline lookup yields CDR1 SGDLS and CDR2 YYNGEE. The CDR3 loop spans 14 amino acids. The CDR3 sequence is CASSFYGSGNEQFF. The CDR3 coding sequence is TGTGCCAGCAGTTTTTATGGCTCAGGCAATGAGCAGTTCTTC.

The rearrangement joins TRBV19 to TRBJ1-1, with D maybe TRBD1 (5 bases). V was cut by 1 base and J by 0 bases, with 9 bases left in between. Germline V gives CDR1 LNHDA, CDR2 SQIVND (reference sequence). This CDR3 has 15 residues. CDR3 sequence (DNA): TGTGCCAGTAGTATAGTTCCGGGGGTGAACACTGAAGCTTTCTTT. Its protein product is CASSIVPGVNTEAFF.

V gene TRBV7-9 combines with J gene TRBJ1-1; 10 nucleotides align to TRBD1. Germline assignment: CDR1 SEHNR and CDR2 FQNEAQ (reference sequence). CDR3 length: 15 amino acids. The ends lost 5 bases at V and 4 bases at J; junction bases unmatched: 7. The CDR3 is CASSLGGQGSTEAFF. CDR3 DNA sequence: TGTGCCAGCAGCCTCGGGGGACAGGGGAGCACTGAAGCTTTCTTT.

This chain connects TRBV18 to TRBJ2-1, with D uncertain. The CDR3 is 12 residues long. Trimming shortened V by 3 bases and J by 4 bases, and 4 bases separated the two germline ends. Germline values: CDR1 KGHSH, CDR2 LQKENI. CDR3 residues: CASSPSYNEQFF. For the CDR3, the DNA is TGTGCCAGCTCACCCTCTTACAATGAGCAGTTCTTC.

The chain is built from TRBV9 and TRBJ1-1, with D maybe TRBD1 (6 bases). Germline values: CDR1 SGDLS, CDR2 YYNGEE. V was pared by 4 bases and J by 6 bases, with 19 bases between. CDR3 size: 15 residues. CDR3 sequence reads: CASSPTVTGIPEAFF. CDR3 DNA: TGTGCCAGCAGCCCGACAGTAACAGGGATCCCTGAAGCTTTCTTT. Full variable domain (rest looked up from reference TRBV9 and TRBJ1-1): DSGVTQTPKHLITATGQRVTLRCSPRSGDLSVYWYQQSLDQGLQFLIQYYNGEERAKGNILERFSAQQFPDLHSELNLSSLELGDSALYFCASSPTVTGIPEAFFGQGTRLTVV.

The CDR3 nucleotides read TGTGCCAGCAGCTCAGGGGGCGCGTACACCGGGGAGCTGTTTTTT. Translating gives CASSSGGAYTGELFF. The chain is built from TRBV5-6 and TRBJ2-2, with 8 bases matching TRBD1. J lost 3 bases, V lost 3 bases, and 4 bases had no gene match. Germline loops: CDR1 SGHDT, CDR2 YYEEEE. The CDR3 spans 15 residues.